The 27 T cell receptor beta chains below were found in one sample sequenced in a study of immune heterogeneity within non-small cell lung tumors. Template was bulk tumor genomic DNA, 450 to 750 ng per sample. Spaced far apart, several biopsies were taken from each primary tumor during surgery. The study cohort was described as untreated, and its members had newly diagnosed non-small cell lung cancer. They went on to have curative surgery. Multiplex PCR amplified TCR beta CDR3 with 32 V and 13 J primers. MiXCR was run by TCRdb on the multiplex PCR reads, yielding one entry per CDR3 protein. The data contain some 2,700 distinct CDR3 sequences, roughly 26% of them seen just once; the ten biggest clones take up just under 20%. The sample consisted of lung tumor tissue. Every receptor here comes from a man in his 60s with non-small cell lung cancer.

By share, this clonotype counts as medium-sized (0.01 to 0.1%). This sequence joins TRBV7-3 and TRBJ2-3; the D gene could be TRBD1 or TRBD2 (5 bases each). Germline CDR1 and CDR2: SGHTA and FQGTGA. The CDR3 is 12 residues long. Trimming pared 9 bases from V and 4 bases from J, leaving 11 bases between. The CDR3 coding sequence is TGTGCCAGTGGGGACCCCGCAGATACGCAGTATTTT. Translating it yields CASGDPADTQYF.

This clonotype is medium-sized within its sample. The J gene is TRBJ1-2, the V gene TRBV6-1; a weak D match, TRBD1 (5 bases). V lost 6 bases and J 7 bases, leaving 12 bases between the germline ends. Germline lookup yields CDR1 MNHNS and CDR2 SASEGT. The CDR3 has 12 amino acids. The CDR3 is CASREGQGGYTF. As DNA, the CDR3 is TGTGCCAGCAGGGAGGGGCAGGGTGGCTACACCTTC.

This clonotype is deemed medium-sized. This sequence joins TRBV11-1 and TRBJ1-2; D is possibly TRBD1 (5 bases). Germline-derived CDR1 and CDR2 are SGHAT and FQDESV (reference sequence). The CDR3 is 15 residues long. Trimming took 1 base from V and 6 from J, leaving 15 bases between them. The CDR3 sequence is CASSLGQTPRDGYTF. The CDR3 DNA reads TGTGCCAGCAGCTTAGGACAGACCCCAAGGGATGGCTACACCTTC.

This clonotype is classed as medium-sized. The chain recombines TRBV3-1 with TRBJ1-2, with D tentatively TRBD1 (5 bases). V dropped 1 base and J dropped 8 bases, with 11 bases sitting between them. Germline assignment: CDR1 LGHDT and CDR2 YNNKEL (reference sequence). The CDR3 length is 13 residues. The CDR3 sequence is CASSQATGGGYTF. The CDR3 DNA sequence: TGTGCCAGCAGCCAAGCCACAGGCGGCGGCTACACCTTC. The full variable domain, its missing parts supplied by reference TRBV3-1 and TRBJ1-2, is DTAVSQTPKYLVTQMGNDKSIKCEQNLGHDTMYWYKQDSKKFLKIMFSYNNKELIINETVPNRFSPKSPDKAHLNLHINSLELGDSAVYFCASSQATGGGYTFGSGTRLTVV.

Relative to its sample, this clonotype is medium-sized. The chain has TRBV12-3 or TRBV12-4 and TRBJ1-5; 9 bases align to TRBD1. Trimming cost V 5 bases and J 6 bases; bases outside gene matches: 8. The CDR3 is 15 residues long. This CDR3 is CASSPTGGASQPQHF. CDR3 in DNA: TGTGCCAGCAGTCCCACAGGGGGCGCGAGTCAGCCCCAGCATTTT.

A remark on this clonotype: A much larger clone differs by one base, so this may be a read error. V gene TRBV6-2 or TRBV6-3 combines with J gene TRBJ2-1; no definite D call. The CDR3 runs 14 residues. Germline V gives CDR1 MNHEY, CDR2 SVGEGT. The CDR3 nucleotides read TGTGCCAGCAGCCCCCGAGAAGGGTCCAATGAGAAGTTCTTC. The encoded protein is CASSPREGSNEKFF.

This clonotype appeared a few times. A read error may explain this, as a much larger clone is one base away. The chain carries TRBV11-1 and TRBJ1-4; TRBD1 matches 7 bases. The CDR3 has 15 amino acids. Germline V CDR1 and CDR2: SGHAT, FQDESV (reference sequence). This CDR3 reads CASSATGTANEKLVF. CDR3 DNA sequence: TGTGCCAGCAGCGCAACCGGGACAGCTAATGAAAAACTGGTTTTT.

This clonotype is termed medium-sized. The rearrangement links TRBV7-9 to TRBJ2-7; 9 nucleotides align to TRBD2. Germline trimming cut 2 bases from V and 2 bases from J; bases unmatched to any gene: 4. This CDR3 region has 15 residues. Per germline, CDR1 SEHNR and CDR2 FQNEAQ (reference sequence). The CDR3 here is CASSLPSGETYEQYF. In DNA form, the CDR3 reads TGTGCCAGCAGCTTACCTAGCGGGGAAACCTACGAGCAGTACTTC.

This clonotype was picked up a small number of times. This chain links TRBV19 with TRBJ1-5; possibly TRBD1 for D (6 bases). Germline loops: CDR1 LNHDA, CDR2 SQIVND (reference sequence). V lost 5 bases, J lost 3 bases, and 17 bases lay in between. The CDR3 runs to 16 residues. CDR3 nucleotide sequence: TGTGCCAGTAGTTTGGGACACGAACTCCTCAATCAGCCCCAGCATTTT. Translation: CASSLGHELLNQPQHF. Complete variable domain (other parts from reference TRBV19 and TRBJ1-5): DGGITQSPKYLFRKEGQNVTLSCEQNLNHDAMYWYRQDPGQGLRLIYYSQIVNDFQKGDIAEGYSVSREKKESFPLTVTSAQKNPTAFYLCASSLGHELLNQPQHFGDGTRLSIL.

This clonotype is labeled as medium-sized. The rearrangement links TRBV11-1 to TRBJ2-7; tentatively, D is TRBD1 (8 bases). V dropped 5 bases and J dropped 4 bases, with 18 bases sitting between them. Germline loops: CDR1 SGHAT, CDR2 FQDESV (reference sequence). CDR3 length: 15 residues. CDR3 protein: CASSPRGGTGYEQYF. CDR3 DNA: TGTGCCAGCAGCCCCCGGGGAGGGACAGGTTACGAGCAGTACTTC.

About this clonotype itself: Being one base from a much bigger clone, this may be a read error. The chain combines TRBV19 with TRBJ2-1; TRBD2 matches 11 bases. Germline-derived CDR1 and CDR2 are LNHDA and SQIVND (reference sequence). CDR3 size: 16 residues. For the CDR3, the DNA is TGTCCCAGTAGTATCCTCCTAGCGGGAGGCTACAATGAGCAGTTCTTC. This sequence encodes CPSSILLAGGYNEQFF.

The J gene is TRBJ1-1, the V gene TRBV7-9; TRBD1 matches at 10 bases. V lost 1 base to trimming and J lost 4 bases; unmatched junction nucleotides: 3. The CDR3 totals 15 residues. Germline-derived CDR1 and CDR2 are SEHNR and FQNEAQ (reference sequence). CDR3 residues: CASSLGQGAPTEAFF. In nucleotides, the CDR3 is TGTGCCAGCAGCTTAGGACAGGGGGCGCCCACTGAAGCTTTCTTT.

Concerning this clonotype: This may come from a read error, since a much larger clone is one base off. V is TRBV7-9 and J is TRBJ1-2; D might be TRBD1 (5 bases). The CDR3 runs 14 residues. Germline CDR1 and CDR2: SEHNR and FQNEAQ (reference sequence). The CDR3 sequence is CARSSSGADYGYTF. Written as DNA, the CDR3 is TGTGCCAGAAGCTCTAGCGGGGCCGACTATGGCTACACCTTC.

Within the sample, this clonotype is medium-sized. The chain carries TRBV10-3 and TRBJ2-2; no clear D gene. Trimming pared 11 bases from V and 5 bases from J, leaving 12 bases between. The CDR3 is 12 amino acids. Germline loops: CDR1 ENHRY, CDR2 SYGVKD. CDR3 sequence reads: CASARVTGELFF. In nucleotides, the CDR3 is TGTGCCTCCGCTAGGGTTACCGGGGAGCTGTTTTTT.

This clonotype ranks as medium-sized (0.01 to 0.1%). CDR3 region: CASSQVRDRGIGNYGYTF. Here the CDR3 DNA reads TGTGCCAGCAGCCAAGTAAGGGACAGGGGGATTGGAAACTATGGCTACACCTTC. This chain joins TRBV3-1 and TRBJ1-2, with 11 bases aligning to TRBD1. Germline trimming cut 1 base from V and 2 bases from J; bases unmatched to any gene: 9. Germline-derived CDR1 and CDR2 are LGHDT and YNNKEL (reference sequence). This CDR3 contains 18 residues.

This chain links TRBV20-1 with TRBJ1-5, with 7 bases fitting TRBD1. In germline, CDR1 is DFQATT, CDR2 SNEGSKA (reference sequence). Trimming cost V 6 bases and J 11 bases; bases outside gene matches: 7. CDR3 length: 11 amino acids. As DNA, the CDR3 is TGCAGTGCGAGACAGGGTCGGTCCCAGCATTTT. It codes for CSARQGRSQHF.

This clonotype is labeled as medium-sized. The CDR3 reads CSASGTSGRSDTQYF. The CDR3 DNA reads TGCAGTGCTAGTGGGACTAGCGGGAGATCAGATACGCAGTATTTT. The V call is TRBV20-1, the J call TRBJ2-3; 14 nucleotides agree with TRBD2. V lost 3 bases, J lost 4 bases, and 3 bases stayed unmatched. Germline-derived CDR1 and CDR2 are DFQATT and SNEGSKA (reference sequence). This CDR3 comprises 15 residues.

This clonotype qualifies as medium-sized (0.01 to 0.1%). This chain links TRBV5-1 with TRBJ2-1; tentatively, D is TRBD2 (5 bases). The length of the CDR3 is 15 residues. The germline V gene encodes CDR1 SGHRS and CDR2 YFSETQ. V was pared by 0 bases and J by 4 bases, with 11 bases between. CDR3: CASSLDSGTYNEQFF. The CDR3 nucleotides read TGCGCCAGCAGCTTGGATTCGGGAACTTACAATGAGCAGTTCTTC.

Comments on this clonotype: Being one base from a much bigger clone, this may be a read error. This chain uses TRBV11-2 with TRBJ2-7; 11 nucleotides align to TRBD2. The CDR3 spans 15 residues. The V gene's germline CDR1 is SGHAT and CDR2 FQNNGV. The J segment lost 5 bases and the V segment lost 7 bases, leaving 10 bases of the junction unmatched. CDR3 protein: CASTQGLAATHEQYF. The CDR3 DNA sequence: TGTGCCAGCACCCAGGGACTAGCGGCCACCCACGAGCAGTACTTC.

Comment on this clonotype: Given a much more abundant clone one base away, this may be a read error. The chain has TRBV18 and TRBJ2-4; TRBD2 matches 9 bases. The germline gives CDR1 KGHSH, CDR2 LQKENI. The CDR3 totals 15 residues. The CDR3 coding sequence is TGTGTCAGCTCACCACGTCTAGCGGGACAAAACATTCAGTACTTC. It specifies CVSSPRLAGQNIQYF.

This clonotype counts as medium-sized (0.01 to 0.1%). V and J are TRBV25-1 and TRBJ2-2; 7 bases are a match to TRBD1. The CDR3 runs to 18 residues. The J segment lost 1 base and the V segment lost 8 bases, leaving 16 bases of the junction unmatched. Per germline, CDR1 MGHDK and CDR2 SYGVNS. The CDR3, as DNA: TGTGCCAGCCAGGGGGTCAGGGTCGGGTCGGAGAACACCGGGGAGCTGTTTTTT. Amino acid sequence: CASQGVRVGSENTGELFF. Full variable domain (remainder filled in from reference TRBV25-1 and TRBJ2-2): EADIYQTPRYLVIGTGKKITLECSQTMGHDKMYWYQQDPGMELHLIHYSYGVNSTEKGDLSSESTVSRIRTEHFPLTLESARPSHTSQYLCASQGVRVGSENTGELFFGEGSRLTVL.

By sample share, this clonotype is medium-sized. The chain uses TRBV20-1 and TRBJ1-2, with D hard to call. Trimming removed 5 bases at V and 3 bases at J, with 10 bases between. Germline V gene sequence: CDR1 DFQATT, CDR2 SNEGSKA (reference sequence). This CDR3 is built from 12 residues. The CDR3 DNA sequence: TGCAGTGCTCTTCGCGTTGACTATGGCTACACCTTC. Translated, it gives CSALRVDYGYTF.

By share of the sample, this clonotype is medium-sized. The V call is TRBV6-1, the J call TRBJ1-1; D is unresolved. The length of the CDR3 is 12 residues. V was clipped by 5 bases and J by 5 bases, with 9 bases between them. Germline V lookup: CDR1 MNHNS, CDR2 SASEGT. CDR3 amino acids: CASSPRATEAFF. CDR3 DNA: TGTGCCAGCAGTCCCCGAGCGACTGAAGCTTTCTTT.

By its share, this clonotype is large (0.1 to 1%). The chain joins TRBV2 to TRBJ1-1, with D tentatively TRBD1 (5 bases). V lost 4 bases to trimming and J lost 9 bases, with 18 bases between them. Germline CDR1 SNHLY, CDR2 FYNNEI. This CDR3 is 14 amino acids long. CDR3: CASSGTNWGAQAFF. The CDR3 nucleotides are TGTGCCAGCAGTGGGACGAACTGGGGCGCCCAAGCTTTCTTT.

The CDR3 nucleotides read TGCAGTGCTAGAGATCTGGGTGGTGGGGGCAATCAGCCCCAGCATTTT. Protein product: CSARDLGGGGNQPQHF. The rearrangement uses TRBV20-1 and TRBJ1-5; the D is unclear. Germline lookup yields CDR1 DFQATT and CDR2 SNEGSKA (reference sequence). Trimming took off 0 bases at V and 2 bases at J, with 14 bases between the two ends. The CDR3 totals 16 residues.

This clonotype has a handful of counts. This rearrangement joins TRBV3-1 to TRBJ1-1; D remains ambiguous. The CDR3 covers 13 residues. Germline CDR1 and CDR2: LGHDT and YNNKEL (reference sequence). V was trimmed by 1 base and J by 8 bases, leaving 11 bases between them. Here the CDR3 reads CASSQVITEEAFF. Written as DNA, the CDR3 is TGTGCCAGCAGCCAAGTGATCACCGAAGAAGCTTTCTTT.

This clonotype is labeled medium-sized. This chain connects TRBV20-1 to TRBJ2-3; D remains ambiguous. Germline V lookup: CDR1 DFQATT, CDR2 SNEGSKA (reference sequence). The CDR3 length is 13 residues. V was trimmed by 3 bases and J by 7 bases, leaving 14 bases between them. The CDR3 DNA is TGCAGTGCTAGTCCCCACGACACGAATACGCAGTATTTT. It codes for CSASPHDTNTQYF.